A single T cell receptor beta chain is shown here with its context. Its antigen remains unknown. This entry comes from a study of cytomegalovirus exposure and HLA in healthy donors. J lost 7 bases, V lost 3 bases, and 4 bases had no gene match. This CDR3 has 13 residues. Germline values: CDR1 SGHRS, CDR2 YFSETQ. Broader study findings: Presence/absence analyses assumed roughly uniform sequencing depth across donors, which may not hold.

The primer mix had 60 Vbeta and 13 Jbeta primers. Assay used: immunoSEQ multiplex PCR; TCRdb lists only in-frame clones, some missing. The data show roughly 130,000 clones, approximately 80% seen once. Sequenced sample: PBMCs. V usage is TRBV5-1 and J usage is TRBJ2-1, with TRBD2 matching 7 bases. The TCR was taken from a human donor in good health. This chain's CDR3 is CASSWTGGNEQFF. The CDR3 nucleotides are TGCGCCAGCAGCTGGACGGGGGGTAATGAGCAGTTCTTC.